A selection of T cell receptor beta chains follows, all from one sample in a study of T cell responses to AZD1222 COVID-19 vaccine. TCRdb's copy holds only in-frame clones and misses some; the assay was immunoSEQ multiplex PCR. Of approximately 120,000 clones listed, around 89% are singletons. The input for sequencing was peripheral blood, taken on day 0 of MenACWY control vaccination. These receptors came from an adult in good health. Each CDR3 is given with its conserved first and last residue. Each record gives: J gene, clone size, D gene, V gene, CDR3 DNA, CDR3 protein. D genes are given only for firm matches. Clone size is not always given. Where it is, it says once, few, many or a class for expanded clones.

TRBJ2-7 | NA | NA | TRBV4-2 | TGTGCCAGCAGCCAAGACAGAACCTACGAGCAGTACTTC | CASSQDRTYEQYF
TRBJ2-2 | NA | NA | TRBV7-6 | TGTGCCAGCAGCTTACGGGAAGGCACCGGGGAGCTGTTTTTT | CASSLREGTGELFF
TRBJ2-3 | NA | NA | TRBV29-1 | TGCAGCGGTGAGGGGGGAAGCAGGGGTTCAGATACGCAGTATTTT | CSGEGGSRGSDTQYF
TRBJ2-3 | NA | NA | TRBV7-3 | TGTGCCAGCAGCTTAGCGGGAAGAAGCACAGATACGCAGTATTTT | CASSLAGRSTDTQYF
TRBJ1-1 | NA | NA | TRBV9 | TGTGCCAGCAGCGTAGTTGGGACGGAGCTTTCCGAAGCTTTCTTT | CASSVVGTELSEAFF
TRBJ2-1 | NA | NA | TRBV19 | TGTGCCAGTAGTGTGTTAGAAAAGCAGTTCTTC | CASSVLEKQFF
TRBJ1-3 | NA | NA | TRBV11-3 | TGTGCCAGCAGCTCCAGGGAAAACACCATATATTTT | CASSSRENTIYF
TRBJ1-1 | NA | NA | TRBV7-6 | TGTGCCAGCAGCCGACGCACAGGGAAGGACACTGAAGCTTTCTTT | CASSRRTGKDTEAFF
TRBJ2-6 | NA | NA | TRBV29-1 | TGCAGCGTTGTAGAGGGGTCTGGGGCCAACGTCCTGACTTTC | CSVVEGSGANVLTF
TRBJ2-1 | NA | NA | TRBV7-3 | TGTGCCAGCAGCATGGTAGGCAATGAGCAGTTCTTC | CASSMVGNEQFF
TRBJ1-6 | NA | NA | TRBV7-9 | TGTGCCAGCAGCCGAGAGGAATCACCCCTCCACTTT | CASSREESPLHF
TRBJ2-3 | few | TRBD2 | TRBV7-9 | TGTGCCAGCAGCTTGCGGGAGAGAGATACGCAGTATTTT | CASSLRERDTQYF
TRBJ2-7 | NA | NA | TRBV5-6 | TGTGCCAGCAGTTTTTGGAGGGCCGCTACTGAGCAGTACTTC | CASSFWRAATEQYF
TRBJ1-4 | NA | TRBD1 | TRBV19 | TGTGCCAGTAACCAAGGCGGGGGACAGGGAGGTGAAAAACTGTTTTTT | CASNQGGGQGGEKLFF
TRBJ2-7 | NA | TRBD2 | TRBV11-3 | TGTGCCAGCAGTCGGACTAGCGGGACTACCTACGAGCAGTACTTC | CASSRTSGTTYEQYF
TRBJ1-2 | NA | TRBD1 | TRBV13 | TGTGCCAGCAGCCCCTCAACAGGGGGGCGGCGAGCCTATGGCTACACCTTC | CASSPSTGGRRAYGYTF
TRBJ2-5 | NA | NA | TRBV20-1 | TGCAGTGCTAGACTTGGGGAGACCCAGTACTTC | CSARLGETQYF
TRBJ2-3 | NA | NA | TRBV5-4 | TGTGCCAGCAGCACTACTCAAGACGGTACGCAGTATTTT | CASSTTQDGTQYF
TRBJ2-6 | once | NA | TRBV2 | TGTGCCAGCAAGTTACAGGGAGGTGGGGCCAACGTCCTGACTTTC | CASKLQGGGANVLTF
TRBJ2-7 | NA | NA | TRBV14 | TGTGCCAGCAGCCAGATCTCGCTCTACGAGCAGTACTTC | CASSQISLYEQYF
TRBJ2-3 | NA | NA | TRBV14 | TGTGCCAGCAGCCAAGGGCCAGGCACAGATACGCAGTATTTT | CASSQGPGTDTQYF
TRBJ2-7 | once | TRBD2 | TRBV5-4 | TGTGCCAGCAGCTTGGCTGGTAGCGGGACCTACGAGCAGTACTTC | CASSLAGSGTYEQYF
TRBJ2-1 | NA | NA | TRBV19 | TGTGCCAGTAGTATTCCACTAGCTGCGAATGAGCAGTTCTTC | CASSIPLAANEQFF
TRBJ2-3 | once | TRBD2 | TRBV2 | TGTGCCAGGTCGGGACTAGCGACCACAGATACGCAGTATTTT | CARSGLATTDTQYF
TRBJ2-1 | NA | NA | TRBV19 | TGTGCCAGCGGGATGCCCAATGAGCAGTTCTTC | CASGMPNEQFF
TRBJ2-7 | once | NA | TRBV24-1 | TGTGCCACCAGTGATTCGAGGGGGGGGTACGAGCAGTACTTC | CATSDSRGGYEQYF
TRBJ1-5 | NA | TRBD1 | TRBV5-5 | TGTGCCAGCAGCGTGACAGGGGAGGGCTATCAGCCCCAGCATTTT | CASSVTGEGYQPQHF
TRBJ2-1 | NA | NA | TRBV14 | TGTGCCAGCAGCGAGATCCGGATTACCTCCTACAATGAGCAGTTCTTC | CASSEIRITSYNEQFF
TRBJ2-5 | NA | NA | TRBV7-8 | TGTGCCAGCAGCTTAGGCCGCGGACCAGAGACCCAGTACTTC | CASSLGRGPETQYF
TRBJ2-5 | NA | NA | TRBV4-2 | TGTGCCAGCAGCCGGGACGGCGGCCAAGAGACCCAGTACTTC | CASSRDGGQETQYF
TRBJ1-4 | NA | NA | TRBV19 | TGTGCCAGTAGAAGGGGGGACCAGGTTAATGAAAAACTGTTTTTT | CASRRGDQVNEKLFF